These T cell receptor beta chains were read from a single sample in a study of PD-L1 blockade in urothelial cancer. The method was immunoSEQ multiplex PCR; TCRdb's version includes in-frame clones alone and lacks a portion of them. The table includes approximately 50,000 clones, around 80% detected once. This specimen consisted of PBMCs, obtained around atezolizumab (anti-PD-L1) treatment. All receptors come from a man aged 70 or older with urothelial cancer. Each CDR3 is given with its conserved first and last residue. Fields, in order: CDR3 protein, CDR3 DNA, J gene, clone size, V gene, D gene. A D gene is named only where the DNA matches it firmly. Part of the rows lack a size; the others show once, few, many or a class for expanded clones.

cdr3_aa: CASSPPEGLAEAFF; cdr3_nt: TGTGCCAGCAGTCCCCCAGAGGGCTTAGCTGAAGCTTTCTTT; j_call: TRBJ1-1; clone_size: NA; v_call: TRBV27; d_call: NA
cdr3_aa: CVRSHLGGTGNTIYF; cdr3_nt: TGTGTCAGAAGCCACCTAGGGGGTACTGGAAACACCATATATTTT; j_call: TRBJ1-3; clone_size: NA; v_call: TRBV7-5; d_call: NA
cdr3_aa: CASSERYRAVDTEAFF; cdr3_nt: TGTGCCAGCAGCGAACGTTACAGGGCCGTGGACACTGAAGCTTTCTTT; j_call: TRBJ1-1; clone_size: NA; v_call: TRBV5-5; d_call: NA
cdr3_aa: CASSSQLTSGNSGANVLTF; cdr3_nt: TGCGCCAGCAGCTCCCAGTTGACTAGCGGCAACTCTGGGGCCAACGTCCTGACTTTC; j_call: TRBJ2-6; clone_size: NA; v_call: TRBV5-1; d_call: TRBD2
cdr3_aa: CASSLLGENNEQFF; cdr3_nt: TGTGCCAGCAGCCTTCTAGGAGAAAACAATGAGCAGTTCTTC; j_call: TRBJ2-1; clone_size: NA; v_call: TRBV7-9; d_call: NA
cdr3_aa: CASSEGLAVDETQYF; cdr3_nt: TGTGCCAGCAGCGAGGGACTAGCGGTAGATGAGACCCAGTACTTC; j_call: TRBJ2-5; clone_size: few; v_call: TRBV14; d_call: TRBD2
cdr3_aa: CASSHLQTSNQPQHF; cdr3_nt: TGTGCCAGCAGTCACCTACAGACAAGCAATCAGCCCCAGCATTTT; j_call: TRBJ1-5; clone_size: NA; v_call: TRBV6-6; d_call: NA
cdr3_aa: CASSSRQGGGYGYTF; cdr3_nt: TGTGCCAGCAGCTCCCGACAGGGGGGAGGCTATGGCTACACCTTC; j_call: TRBJ1-2; clone_size: NA; v_call: TRBV7-2; d_call: TRBD1
cdr3_aa: CASSPRNKNTGELFF; cdr3_nt: TGTGCCAGTAGCCCCAGGAACAAGAACACCGGGGAGCTGTTTTTT; j_call: TRBJ2-2; clone_size: NA; v_call: TRBV19; d_call: NA
cdr3_aa: CATSGTDAPAEAFF; cdr3_nt: TGTGCCACCAGCGGGACAGACGCCCCAGCTGAAGCTTTCTTT; j_call: TRBJ1-1; clone_size: NA; v_call: TRBV15; d_call: TRBD1
cdr3_aa: CSVEKEGETQYF; cdr3_nt: TGCAGCGTTGAAAAAGAGGGAGAGACCCAGTACTTC; j_call: TRBJ2-5; clone_size: NA; v_call: TRBV29-1; d_call: NA
cdr3_aa: CASSPRGRRNEKLFF; cdr3_nt: TGTGCCAGCAGCCCCAGGGGAAGGCGGAATGAAAAACTGTTTTTT; j_call: TRBJ1-4; clone_size: NA; v_call: TRBV14; d_call: NA
cdr3_aa: CASSLALSGRNTGELFF; cdr3_nt: TGTGCCAGCAGCTTAGCGCTTAGCGGGAGAAACACCGGGGAGCTGTTTTTT; j_call: TRBJ2-2; clone_size: NA; v_call: TRBV7-8; d_call: TRBD2
cdr3_aa: CASSGTGAEKLFF; cdr3_nt: TGTGCCAGCAGTGGGACAGGCGCTGAAAAACTGTTTTTT; j_call: TRBJ1-4; clone_size: NA; v_call: TRBV2; d_call: TRBD1
cdr3_aa: CASSFGQPQHF; cdr3_nt: TGTGCCAGCAGTTTCGGGCAGCCCCAGCATTTT; j_call: TRBJ1-5; clone_size: NA; v_call: TRBV28; d_call: NA
cdr3_aa: CASSLGGVEQYF; cdr3_nt: TGTGCCAGCAGCTTGGGGGGGGTTGAGCAGTACTTC; j_call: TRBJ2-7; clone_size: NA; v_call: TRBV5-4; d_call: NA
cdr3_aa: CAWSEQGGTEAFF; cdr3_nt: TGTGCCTGGAGTGAGCAGGGGGGCACTGAAGCTTTCTTT; j_call: TRBJ1-1; clone_size: NA; v_call: TRBV30; d_call: TRBD1
cdr3_aa: CASTEGADEQFF; cdr3_nt: TGTGCCAGCACGGAAGGGGCTGATGAGCAGTTCTTC; j_call: TRBJ2-1; clone_size: NA; v_call: TRBV2; d_call: NA
cdr3_aa: CASSPGAGLVEQYF; cdr3_nt: TGTGCCAGCAGCCCAGGCGCCGGTTTAGTCGAGCAGTACTTC; j_call: TRBJ2-7; clone_size: NA; v_call: TRBV5-5; d_call: NA
cdr3_aa: CASSQFDGGSGELFF; cdr3_nt: TGTGCCAGCAGCCAATTCGACGGGGGATCCGGGGAGCTGTTTTTT; j_call: TRBJ2-2; clone_size: NA; v_call: TRBV4-2; d_call: NA
cdr3_aa: CAWNRRGDSGELFF; cdr3_nt: TGTGCCTGGAACCGGCGGGGGGACTCCGGGGAGCTGTTTTTT; j_call: TRBJ2-2; clone_size: NA; v_call: TRBV30; d_call: TRBD2
cdr3_aa: CASISSGSVREQFF; cdr3_nt: TGTGCCAGCATAAGTAGCGGGAGTGTACGAGAGCAGTTCTTC; j_call: TRBJ2-1; clone_size: NA; v_call: TRBV6-5; d_call: TRBD2
cdr3_aa: CAISEIGQNYTF; cdr3_nt: TGTGCCATCAGTGAGATCGGTCAAAACTACACCTTC; j_call: TRBJ1-2; clone_size: few; v_call: TRBV10-3; d_call: NA
cdr3_aa: CASSWGTGEGTIYF; cdr3_nt: TGTGCCAGCAGCTGGGGGACTGGGGAGGGCACCATATATTTT; j_call: TRBJ1-3; clone_size: NA; v_call: TRBV7-2; d_call: NA
cdr3_aa: CSVGTRQKLNTEAFF; cdr3_nt: TGCAGCGTTGGGACAAGACAAAAATTGAACACTGAAGCTTTCTTT; j_call: TRBJ1-1; clone_size: NA; v_call: TRBV29-1; d_call: NA
cdr3_aa: CASSSGGNEQFF; cdr3_nt: TGTGCCAGCAGCTCGGGTGGCAATGAGCAGTTCTTC; j_call: TRBJ2-1; clone_size: NA; v_call: TRBV7-6; d_call: NA
cdr3_aa: CASTPSGGYNEKLFF; cdr3_nt: TGTGCCAGCACCCCTTCAGGGGGATATAATGAAAAACTGTTTTTT; j_call: TRBJ1-4; clone_size: NA; v_call: TRBV7-9; d_call: TRBD1
cdr3_aa: CASFSGGAGELFF; cdr3_nt: TGTGCCAGCTTTTCTGGAGGGGCCGGGGAGCTGTTTTTT; j_call: TRBJ2-2; clone_size: NA; v_call: TRBV28; d_call: NA
cdr3_aa: CASKLQVNYGYTF; cdr3_nt: TGTGCCAGCAAACTACAAGTTAACTATGGCTACACCTTC; j_call: TRBJ1-2; clone_size: NA; v_call: TRBV6-1; d_call: NA
cdr3_aa: CASSLGRSYNEQFF; cdr3_nt: TGTGCCAGCAGCTTAGGGAGGAGCTACAATGAGCAGTTCTTC; j_call: TRBJ2-1; clone_size: NA; v_call: TRBV7-6; d_call: NA
cdr3_aa: CASSLSRATSYEQYF; cdr3_nt: TGTGCCAGCAGTTTATCCAGGGCGACCTCCTACGAGCAGTACTTC; j_call: TRBJ2-7; clone_size: NA; v_call: TRBV27; d_call: NA
cdr3_aa: CASLSGDRGNTEAFF; cdr3_nt: TGTGCCAGCCTTTCTGGGGACAGGGGGAACACTGAAGCTTTCTTT; j_call: TRBJ1-1; clone_size: NA; v_call: TRBV2; d_call: TRBD1
cdr3_aa: CASSLALAGPQETQYF; cdr3_nt: TGTGCCAGCAGCTTGGCACTAGCGGGACCCCAAGAGACCCAGTACTTC; j_call: TRBJ2-5; clone_size: NA; v_call: TRBV5-4; d_call: TRBD2
cdr3_aa: CASSPVASGSYEQYF; cdr3_nt: TGCGCCAGCAGCCCGGTCGCTAGCGGGAGTTACGAGCAGTACTTC; j_call: TRBJ2-7; clone_size: NA; v_call: TRBV5-1; d_call: TRBD2
cdr3_aa: CASSLRGLAGVPYNEQFF; cdr3_nt: TGTGCCAGCAGTTTAAGGGGACTAGCGGGAGTCCCCTACAATGAGCAGTTCTTC; j_call: TRBJ2-1; clone_size: NA; v_call: TRBV27; d_call: TRBD2
cdr3_aa: CASTLTGASTDTQYF; cdr3_nt: TGTGCCAGCACCCTGACAGGGGCTAGCACAGATACGCAGTATTTT; j_call: TRBJ2-3; clone_size: NA; v_call: TRBV6-6; d_call: TRBD1
cdr3_aa: CASLMPGANEKLFF; cdr3_nt: TGTGCCAGCCTGATGCCAGGGGCTAATGAAAAACTGTTTTTT; j_call: TRBJ1-4; clone_size: NA; v_call: TRBV2; d_call: NA
cdr3_aa: CASSLGSGVAQYF; cdr3_nt: TGTGCCAGCAGCTTAGGGTCAGGCGTTGCCCAGTACTTC; j_call: TRBJ2-5; clone_size: NA; v_call: TRBV7-2; d_call: NA
cdr3_aa: CASSSTGDNEQFF; cdr3_nt: TGTGCCAGCAGCTCGACAGGGGACAATGAGCAGTTCTTC; j_call: TRBJ2-1; clone_size: NA; v_call: TRBV7-3; d_call: TRBD1
cdr3_aa: CSVEDPEEDGYTF; cdr3_nt: TGCAGCGTTGAAGATCCGGAGGAGGACGGCTACACCTTC; j_call: TRBJ1-2; clone_size: NA; v_call: TRBV29-1; d_call: NA
cdr3_aa: CASSLHRESSNQPQHF; cdr3_nt: TGTGCCAGCAGCTTGCACAGGGAATCGAGCAATCAGCCCCAGCATTTT; j_call: TRBJ1-5; clone_size: NA; v_call: TRBV7-2; d_call: NA
cdr3_aa: CASRGPGQAYEQYF; cdr3_nt: TGTGCCAGCAGGGGTCCGGGACAGGCCTACGAGCAGTACTTC; j_call: TRBJ2-7; clone_size: NA; v_call: TRBV28; d_call: TRBD1
cdr3_aa: CACQGLAGGPQYF; cdr3_nt: TGTGCCTGCCAGGGACTAGCGGGGGGCCCGCAGTATTTT; j_call: TRBJ2-3; clone_size: NA; v_call: TRBV30; d_call: TRBD2
cdr3_aa: CASSWRGLVGDEQYF; cdr3_nt: TGCGCCAGCAGCTGGAGGGGACTAGTGGGGGACGAGCAGTATTTT; j_call: TRBJ2-3; clone_size: NA; v_call: TRBV5-1; d_call: TRBD2
cdr3_aa: CATSNRIGTVYSGNTIYF; cdr3_nt: TGTGCCACCAGCAATCGCATAGGGACAGTCTACTCTGGAAACACCATATATTTT; j_call: TRBJ1-3; clone_size: NA; v_call: TRBV15; d_call: TRBD1
cdr3_aa: CASDLGGGEETQYF; cdr3_nt: TGTGCCAGCGACCTGGGAGGAGGGGAAGAGACCCAGTACTTC; j_call: TRBJ2-5; clone_size: NA; v_call: TRBV5-6; d_call: NA
cdr3_aa: CASSLGTLGNIQYF; cdr3_nt: TGTGCCAGCAGCTTAGGGACTCTGGGAAACATTCAGTACTTC; j_call: TRBJ2-4; clone_size: NA; v_call: TRBV7-8; d_call: NA
cdr3_aa: CASSLEGRRDQPQHF; cdr3_nt: TGTGCCAGCAGCTTAGAGGGCAGGAGGGATCAGCCCCAGCATTTT; j_call: TRBJ1-5; clone_size: NA; v_call: TRBV7-2; d_call: NA
cdr3_aa: CASSVSPGKNTEAFF; cdr3_nt: TGTGCCAGCAGTGTATCCCCAGGGAAGAACACTGAAGCTTTCTTT; j_call: TRBJ1-1; clone_size: NA; v_call: TRBV2; d_call: NA
cdr3_aa: CASSSDPGQQNTIYF; cdr3_nt: TGTGCCAGCAGCTCCGACCCAGGACAGCAAAACACCATATATTTT; j_call: TRBJ1-3; clone_size: NA; v_call: TRBV7-2; d_call: NA
cdr3_aa: CASSARDRQETQYF; cdr3_nt: TGTGCCAGCAGCGCCCGGGACAGACAAGAGACCCAGTACTTC; j_call: TRBJ2-5; clone_size: NA; v_call: TRBV9; d_call: TRBD1
cdr3_aa: CASSESLGGQNTGELFF; cdr3_nt: TGTGCCAGCAGTGAATCGCTTGGGGGACAGAACACCGGGGAGCTGTTTTTT; j_call: TRBJ2-2; clone_size: NA; v_call: TRBV6-1; d_call: NA
cdr3_aa: CASSFVAGTDTQYF; cdr3_nt: TGTGCCAGCAGTTTCGTAGCGGGGACAGATACGCAGTATTTT; j_call: TRBJ2-3; clone_size: NA; v_call: TRBV28; d_call: TRBD2
cdr3_aa: CASSLNRNTEAFF; cdr3_nt: TGTGCCAGCAGCTTGAACAGGAACACTGAAGCTTTCTTT; j_call: TRBJ1-1; clone_size: NA; v_call: TRBV7-2; d_call: NA
cdr3_aa: CASSGSRTVTEAFF; cdr3_nt: TGTGCCAGTAGTGGCTCACGGACAGTCACTGAAGCTTTCTTT; j_call: TRBJ1-1; clone_size: few; v_call: TRBV19; d_call: NA
cdr3_aa: CASSLVWSDYEQYF; cdr3_nt: TGTGCCAGCAGCTTAGTTTGGTCAGACTACGAGCAGTACTTC; j_call: TRBJ2-7; clone_size: NA; v_call: TRBV7-8; d_call: NA
cdr3_aa: CASSQGTSLVSKNIQYF; cdr3_nt: TGTGCCAGCAGCCAAGGGACTAGCCTTGTGTCCAAAAACATTCAGTACTTC; j_call: TRBJ2-4; clone_size: NA; v_call: TRBV14; d_call: TRBD2
cdr3_aa: CASSRDRDHEQYF; cdr3_nt: TGTGCCAGCAGCCGGGACAGGGACCACGAGCAGTACTTC; j_call: TRBJ2-7; clone_size: NA; v_call: TRBV19; d_call: TRBD1